A selection of T cell receptor beta chains follows, all from one sample in a study of cytomegalovirus exposure and HLA in healthy donors. Sequencing was performed with immunoSEQ multiplex PCR; in TCRdb, only in-frame clones are kept and a portion is missing. The table includes around 180,000 clones, approximately 71% detected once. The source material was PBMCs. The receptors were sampled from a girl aged 5 to 17 in good health and CMV-seronegative. Each CDR3 is given with its conserved first and last residue. A D gene is named only where the DNA matches it firmly. Expanded clones get a size class; other rows say once, few or many, or leave the size out.

>NA|TRBD1|TRBJ1-2|TRBV15
CATSTGGTADGYTF
TGTGCCACCAGCACAGGGGGGACAGCTGATGGCTACACCTTC
>NA|NA|TRBJ1-5|TRBV4-1
CASSQVTGGPQPQHF
TGCGCCAGCAGCCAAGTTACTGGGGGCCCTCAGCCCCAGCATTTT
>NA|NA|TRBJ1-2|TRBV5-4
CASSPWGGANYGYTF
TGTGCCAGCAGCCCTTGGGGAGGGGCAAACTATGGCTACACCTTC
>NA|TRBD1|TRBJ1-2|TRBV18
CASSPPTGNYGYTF
TGTGCCAGCTCACCACCGACAGGGAACTATGGCTACACCTTC
>NA|NA|TRBJ1-2|TRBV2
CASSERDGYTF
TGTGCCAGCAGTGAAAGAGATGGCTACACCTTC
>NA|TRBD1|TRBJ2-7|TRBV7-9
CASSFGQGAGEQYF
TGTGCCAGCAGCTTCGGACAGGGGGCAGGAGAGCAGTACTTC
>NA|TRBD2|TRBJ2-1|TRBV7-6
CASSLLASGGPGGNEQFF
TGTGCCAGCAGCTTACTGGCTAGCGGGGGTCCCGGGGGGAATGAGCAGTTCTTC
>few|NA|TRBJ2-7|TRBV12-5
CASGRQAEQYF
TGTGCTAGTGGTCGACAGGCCGAGCAGTACTTC
>NA|NA|TRBJ2-7|TRBV6-5
CASTGDQAYEQYF
TGTGCCAGCACAGGGGACCAGGCCTACGAGCAGTACTTC
>NA|TRBD1|TRBJ2-5|TRBV11-2
CASGKGAQETQYF
TGTGCCAGCGGAAAGGGGGCCCAAGAGACCCAGTACTTC
>once|NA|TRBJ1-1|TRBV7-9
CASTSGVMNTEAFF
TGTGCCAGCACCTCGGGGGTTATGAACACTGAAGCTTTCTTT
>NA|NA|TRBJ2-5|TRBV6-6
CASSRDGGQTQYF
TGTGCCAGCAGTCGGGACGGGGGACAGACCCAGTACTTC
>NA|NA|TRBJ2-7|TRBV29-1
CSVLKSEQYF
TGCAGCGTACTAAAAAGCGAGCAGTACTTC
>NA|TRBD1|TRBJ1-5|TRBV6-1
CASRDRTGGNQPQHF
TGTGCCAGCAGAGATCGGACAGGGGGCAATCAGCCCCAGCATTTT
>NA|TRBD1|TRBJ1-1|TRBV27
CASSPPGQGALAFF
TGTGCCAGCAGTCCCCCAGGACAGGGGGCTTTAGCTTTCTTT
>NA|NA|TRBJ1-5|TRBV7-4
CASSLNQGSTLAQHF
TGTGCCAGCAGCTTAAATCAGGGGTCGACGCTGGCCCAGCATTTT
>NA|TRBD1|TRBJ2-7|TRBV6-1
CASSPSGTDFYEQYF
TGTGCCAGCAGTCCCTCCGGGACAGACTTCTACGAGCAGTACTTC
>few|NA|TRBJ2-2|TRBV4-2
CASSPTIQVPTGELFF
TGTGCCAGCAGCCCCACTATACAGGTTCCCACCGGGGAGCTGTTTTTT
>NA|NA|TRBJ1-1|TRBV6-6
CASSFQANTEAFF
TGTGCCAGCAGTTTTCAGGCGAACACTGAAGCTTTCTTT
>few|TRBD1|TRBJ2-7|TRBV13
CASSFADRAQRSYEQYF
TGTGCCAGCAGCTTTGCCGACAGGGCCCAGCGCTCCTACGAGCAGTACTTC
>once|NA|TRBJ1-1|TRBV4-1
CASSQDRSNTEAFF
TGCGCCAGCAGCCAAGATCGGTCCAACACTGAAGCTTTCTTT
>NA|TRBD1|TRBJ1-1|TRBV5-6
CASSLEQGARSTEAFF
TGTGCCAGCAGCTTGGAACAGGGGGCGAGGAGCACTGAAGCTTTCTTT
>NA|TRBD2|TRBJ2-2|TRBV6-4
CASSWASGNTGELFF
TGTGCCAGCAGTTGGGCTAGCGGAAACACCGGGGAGCTGTTTTTT
>NA|NA|TRBJ2-1|TRBV2
CASRPMREQFF
TGTGCCAGCAGACCCATGCGTGAGCAGTTCTTC
>NA|TRBD1|TRBJ1-2|TRBV18
CASSPRGQGLSGYTF
TGTGCCAGCTCACCGAGAGGACAGGGTTTAAGCGGCTACACCTTC
>few|TRBD2|TRBJ2-3|TRBV6-1
CASVGSGGLTDTQYF
TGTGCCTCGGTGGGAAGCGGGGGTCTTACAGATACGCAGTATTTT
>NA|TRBD1|TRBJ1-1|TRBV6-1
CASSDRGRTEAFF
TGTGCCAGCAGTGACAGGGGGCGGACTGAAGCTTTCTTT
>once|TRBD2|TRBJ2-7|TRBV27
CASSLSGGVTYEQYF
TGTGCCAGCAGTTTATCGGGAGGGGTTACCTACGAGCAGTACTTC
>once|TRBD1|TRBJ2-5|TRBV27
CASSPGGLETQYF
TGTGCCAGCAGCCCAGGGGGTCTGGAGACCCAGTACTTC
>NA|TRBD2|TRBJ2-1|TRBV6-4
CASSDSSGGAMSNEQFF
TGTGCCAGCAGTGACTCAAGCGGGGGGGCAATGAGCAATGAGCAGTTCTTC
>NA|NA|TRBJ2-1|TRBV12-5
CASGGSKEGRNEQFF
TGTGCTAGTGGGGGGTCCAAGGAGGGACGGAATGAGCAGTTCTTC
>NA|NA|TRBJ1-6|TRBV7-9
CASSRWGVQSPLHF
TGTGCCAGCAGCCGGTGGGGAGTCCAATCACCCCTCCACTTT
>NA|NA|TRBJ2-5|TRBV7-2
CASSLAGPETQYF
TGTGCCAGCAGCTTGGCGGGCCCAGAGACCCAGTACTTC
>NA|NA|TRBJ1-3|TRBV11-2
CASSLHRANTIYF
TGTGCCAGCAGCTTACACAGGGCAAACACCATATATTTT
>NA|NA|TRBJ2-1|TRBV30
CAWDGYSEQFF
TGTGCCTGGGACGGTTACAGTGAGCAGTTCTTC
>NA|NA|TRBJ1-2|TRBV12-2
CASRPGGSSLRYTF
TGTGCAAGTCGCCCGGGGGGGTCTTCCCTTCGCTACACCTTC
>few|NA|TRBJ2-3|TRBV6-5
CASRAGTVGDTQYF
TGTGCCAGCAGGGCCGGGACTGTGGGGGATACGCAGTATTTT
>NA|NA|TRBJ2-2|TRBV5-1
CASSFLQHTGELFF
TGCGCCAGCAGCTTCTTACAGCACACCGGGGAGCTGTTTTTT
>NA|TRBD1|TRBJ2-5|TRBV5-6
CASSMTGPLGTQYF
TGTGCCAGCAGCATGACAGGGCCCCTCGGGACCCAGTACTTC
>few|TRBD1|TRBJ2-1|TRBV5-1
CASSPLTGPNEQFF
TGCGCCAGCAGCCCACTGACAGGGCCCAATGAGCAGTTCTTC
>NA|TRBD1|TRBJ1-2|TRBV19
CASTPYAGQGNVNYGYTF
TGTGCCAGTACCCCCTATGCGGGACAGGGAAACGTTAACTATGGCTACACCTTC
>NA|NA|TRBJ2-2|TRBV14
CASSQLGRGPGELFF
TGTGCCAGCAGCCAGTTAGGCAGGGGTCCCGGGGAGCTGTTTTTT
>NA|TRBD1|TRBJ2-7|TRBV11-2
CASRPRDRGPMYEQYF
TGTGCCAGCCGTCCCAGGGACAGGGGGCCCATGTACGAGCAGTACTTC
>NA|TRBD2|TRBJ2-7|TRBV2
CASSEGSGGSYEQYF
TGTGCCAGCAGTGAAGGTAGCGGGGGGTCCTACGAGCAGTACTTC
>NA|NA|TRBJ1-2|TRBV19
CASSIDDGRGSGYTF
TGTGCCAGTAGTATAGATGACGGCAGGGGCTCTGGCTACACCTTC
>few|NA|TRBJ2-5|TRBV5-6
CASTRGRGAKETQYF
TGTGCCAGCACCCGGGGGAGGGGGGCAAAAGAGACCCAGTACTTC
>NA|NA|TRBJ2-1|TRBV7-2
CASSLNAGLSEQFF
TGTGCCAGCAGCTTGAACGCGGGTCTAAGTGAGCAGTTCTTC